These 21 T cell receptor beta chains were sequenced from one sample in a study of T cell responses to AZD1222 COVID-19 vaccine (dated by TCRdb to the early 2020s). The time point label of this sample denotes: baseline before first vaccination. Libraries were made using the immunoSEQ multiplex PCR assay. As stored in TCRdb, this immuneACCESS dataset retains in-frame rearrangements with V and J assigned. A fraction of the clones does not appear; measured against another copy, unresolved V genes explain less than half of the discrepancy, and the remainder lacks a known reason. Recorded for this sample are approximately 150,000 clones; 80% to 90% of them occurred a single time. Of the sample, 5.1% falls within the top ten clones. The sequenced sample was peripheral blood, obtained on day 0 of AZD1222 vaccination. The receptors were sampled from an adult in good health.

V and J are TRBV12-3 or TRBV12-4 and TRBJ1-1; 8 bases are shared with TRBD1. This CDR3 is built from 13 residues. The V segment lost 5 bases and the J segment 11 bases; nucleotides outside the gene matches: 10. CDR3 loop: CASSHNQGAHAFF. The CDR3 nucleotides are TGTGCCAGCAGTCACAACCAGGGGGCGCACGCTTTCTTT.

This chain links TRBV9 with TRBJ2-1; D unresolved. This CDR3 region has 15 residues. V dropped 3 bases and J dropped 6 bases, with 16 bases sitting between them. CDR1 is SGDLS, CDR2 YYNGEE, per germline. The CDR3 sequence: CASSAPGLLGNEQFF. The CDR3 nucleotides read TGTGCCAGCAGCGCCCCCGGCTTACTGGGCAATGAGCAGTTCTTC.

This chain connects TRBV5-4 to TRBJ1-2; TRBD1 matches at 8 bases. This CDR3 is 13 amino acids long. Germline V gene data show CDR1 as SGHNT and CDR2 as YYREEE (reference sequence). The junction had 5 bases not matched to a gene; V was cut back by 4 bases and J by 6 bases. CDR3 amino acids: CASSNDRGHGYTF. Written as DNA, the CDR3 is TGTGCCAGCAGCAACGACAGGGGACATGGCTACACCTTC.

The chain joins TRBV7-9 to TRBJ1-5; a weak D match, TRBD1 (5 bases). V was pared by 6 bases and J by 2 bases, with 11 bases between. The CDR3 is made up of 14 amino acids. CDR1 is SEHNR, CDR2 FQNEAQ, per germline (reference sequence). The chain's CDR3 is CASSSRDGNQPQHF. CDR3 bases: TGTGCCAGCAGTTCTCGGGACGGCAATCAGCCCCAGCATTTT.

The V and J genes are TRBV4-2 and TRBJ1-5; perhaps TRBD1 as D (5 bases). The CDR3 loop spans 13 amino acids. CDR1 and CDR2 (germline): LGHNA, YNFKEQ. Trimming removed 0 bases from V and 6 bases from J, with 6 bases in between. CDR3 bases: TGTGCCAGCAGCCAAGACAGGGTTCAGCCCCAGCATTTT. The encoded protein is CASSQDRVQPQHF.

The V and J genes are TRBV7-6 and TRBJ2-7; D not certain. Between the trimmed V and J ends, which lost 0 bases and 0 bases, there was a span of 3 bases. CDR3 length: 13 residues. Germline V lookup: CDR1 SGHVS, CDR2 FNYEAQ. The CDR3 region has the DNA TGTGCCAGCAGCTTAGCCGCCTCCTACGAGCAGTACTTC. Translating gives CASSLAASYEQYF.

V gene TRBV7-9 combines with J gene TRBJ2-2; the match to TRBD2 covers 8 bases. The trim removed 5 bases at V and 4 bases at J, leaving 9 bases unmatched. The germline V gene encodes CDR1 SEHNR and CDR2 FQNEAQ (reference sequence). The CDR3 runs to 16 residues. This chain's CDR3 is CASSPLWREATGELFF. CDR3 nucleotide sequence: TGTGCCAGCAGCCCCCTTTGGCGGGAGGCCACCGGGGAGCTGTTTTTT.

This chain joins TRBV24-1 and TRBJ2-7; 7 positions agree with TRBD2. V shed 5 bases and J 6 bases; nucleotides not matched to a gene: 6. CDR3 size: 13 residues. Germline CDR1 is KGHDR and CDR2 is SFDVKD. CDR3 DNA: TGTGCCACCAGTGCTATAGCGGGCGGCGAGCAGTACTTC. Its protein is CATSAIAGGEQYF.

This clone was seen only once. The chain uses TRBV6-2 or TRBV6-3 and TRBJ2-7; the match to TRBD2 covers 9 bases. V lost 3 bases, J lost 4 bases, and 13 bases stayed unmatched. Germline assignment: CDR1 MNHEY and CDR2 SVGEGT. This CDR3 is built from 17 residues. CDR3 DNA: TGTGCCAGCAGTTATGGAGGGTTAGTAGCGGGAGTTTACGAGCAGTACTTC. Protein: CASSYGGLVAGVYEQYF.

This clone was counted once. CDR3 coding DNA: TGTGCCAGCAGTTTACACAGGTACACTGAAGCTTTCTTT. Translated: CASSLHRYTEAFF. The rearrangement links TRBV27 to TRBJ1-1; weak D call: TRBD1 (5 bases). The CDR3 is 13 residues long. Germline lookup yields CDR1 MNHEY and CDR2 SMNVEV (reference sequence). Trimming removed 2 bases from V and 3 bases from J, with 7 bases in between.

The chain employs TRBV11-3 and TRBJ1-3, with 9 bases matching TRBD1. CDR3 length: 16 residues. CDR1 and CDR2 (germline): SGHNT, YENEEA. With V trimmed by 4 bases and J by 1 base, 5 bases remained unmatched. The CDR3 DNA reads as TGTGCCAGCAGCTCCCCGGGACAGGGTTCTGGAAACACCATATATTTT. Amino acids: CASSSPGQGSGNTIYF.

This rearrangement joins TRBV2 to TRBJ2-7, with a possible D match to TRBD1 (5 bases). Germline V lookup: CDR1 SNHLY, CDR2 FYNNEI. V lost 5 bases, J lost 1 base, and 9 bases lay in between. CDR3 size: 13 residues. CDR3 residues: CASSPRASYEQYF. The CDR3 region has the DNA TGTGCCAGCAGTCCCAGGGCGTCCTACGAGCAGTACTTC. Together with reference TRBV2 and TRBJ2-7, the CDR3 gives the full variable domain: EPEVTQTPSHQVTQMGQEVILRCVPISNHLYFYWYRQILGQKVEFLVSFYNNEISEKSEIFDDQFSVERPDGSNFTLKIRSTKLEDSAMYFCASSPRASYEQYFGPGTRLTVT.

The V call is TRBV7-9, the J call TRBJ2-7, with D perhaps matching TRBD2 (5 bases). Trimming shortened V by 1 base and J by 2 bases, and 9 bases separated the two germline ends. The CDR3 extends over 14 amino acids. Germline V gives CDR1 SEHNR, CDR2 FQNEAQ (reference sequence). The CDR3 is CASSLDRGTYEQYF. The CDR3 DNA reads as TGTGCCAGCAGCTTAGATCGGGGAACCTACGAGCAGTACTTC.

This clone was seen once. DNA for the CDR3: TGTGCCAGCAGCTTCCTTGGGGACAGCAACAATCAGCCCCAGCATTTT. Amino acids: CASSFLGDSNNQPQHF. The chain links TRBV5-6 to TRBJ1-5, with 7 bases lining up with TRBD1. CDR3 size: 16 residues. After removal of 2 bases from V and 3 bases from J, the junction contained 8 bases not matched to a gene. In germline, CDR1 is SGHDT, CDR2 YYEEEE. The whole variable domain, remainder taken from reference TRBV5-6 and TRBJ1-5, is DAGVTQSPTHLIKTRGQQVTLRCSPKSGHDTVSWYQQALGQGPQFIFQYYEEEERQRGNFPDRFSGHQFPNYSSELNVNALLLGDSALYLCASSFLGDSNNQPQHFGDGTRLSIL.

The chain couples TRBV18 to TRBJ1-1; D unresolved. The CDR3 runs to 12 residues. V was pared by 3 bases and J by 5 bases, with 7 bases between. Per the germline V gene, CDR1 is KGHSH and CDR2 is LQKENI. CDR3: CASSPTGTEAFF. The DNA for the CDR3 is TGTGCCAGCTCACCGACGGGGACTGAAGCTTTCTTT.

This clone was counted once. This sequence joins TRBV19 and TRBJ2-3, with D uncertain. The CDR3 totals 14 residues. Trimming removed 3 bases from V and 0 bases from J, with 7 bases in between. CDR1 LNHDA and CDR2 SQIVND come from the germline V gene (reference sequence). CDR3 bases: TGTGCCAGTAGTATGTACGGGAGCACAGATACGCAGTATTTT. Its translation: CASSMYGSTDTQYF.

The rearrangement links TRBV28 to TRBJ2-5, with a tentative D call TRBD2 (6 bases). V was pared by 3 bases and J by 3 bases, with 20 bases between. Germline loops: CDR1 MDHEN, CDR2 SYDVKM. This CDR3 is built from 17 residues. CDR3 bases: TGTGCCAGCAGTTTCGGTTCGTGGGGCGGGATGGAAGAGACCCAGTACTTC. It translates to CASSFGSWGGMEETQYF. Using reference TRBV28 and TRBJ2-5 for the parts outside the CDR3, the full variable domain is DVKVTQSSRYLVKRTGEKVFLECVQDMDHENMFWYRQDPGLGLRLIYFSYDVKMKEKGDIPEGYSVSREKKERFSLILESASTNQTSMYLCASSFGSWGGMEETQYFGPGTRLLVL.

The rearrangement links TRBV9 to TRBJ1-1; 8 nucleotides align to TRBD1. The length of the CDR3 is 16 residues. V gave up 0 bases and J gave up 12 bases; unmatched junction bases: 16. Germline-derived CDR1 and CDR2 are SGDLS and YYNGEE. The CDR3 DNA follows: TGTGCCAGCAGCGTAGAGAGGACCGGACAGGGACATAAAACTTTCTTT. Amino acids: CASSVERTGQGHKTFF.

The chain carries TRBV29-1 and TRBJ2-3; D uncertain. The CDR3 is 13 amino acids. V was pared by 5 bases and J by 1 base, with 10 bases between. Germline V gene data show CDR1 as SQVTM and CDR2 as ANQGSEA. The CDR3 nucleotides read TGCAGCGTTCTGCGTGGGGGCACAGATACGCAGTATTTT. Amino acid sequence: CSVLRGGTDTQYF.

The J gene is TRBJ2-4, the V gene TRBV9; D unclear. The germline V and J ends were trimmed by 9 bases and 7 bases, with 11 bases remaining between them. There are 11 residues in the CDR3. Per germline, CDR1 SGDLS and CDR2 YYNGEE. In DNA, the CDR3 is TGTGCCACCCAAAGGAGTAACATTCAGTACTTC. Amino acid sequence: CATQRSNIQYF.

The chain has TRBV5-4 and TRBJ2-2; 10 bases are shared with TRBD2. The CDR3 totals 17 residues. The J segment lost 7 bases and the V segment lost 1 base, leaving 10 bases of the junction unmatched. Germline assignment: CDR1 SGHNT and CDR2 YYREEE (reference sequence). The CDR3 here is CASSLKAGGPSGGELFF. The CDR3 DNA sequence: TGTGCCAGCAGCTTGAAAGCGGGAGGGCCCTCGGGCGGGGAGCTGTTTTTT.